This paragraph covers one T cell receptor (beta chain) sequence. What antigen it recognizes has not been identified. Base quality data are lacking; no much larger clone is found one base away. The CDR3 contains 16 residues, cysteine and phenylalanine counted. CDR3 DNA is the only sequence kept; it has 48 bases, read in frame from the first base. V lost 6 bases and J lost 4 bases, and the count of bases not matched to a germline gene is 11. CDR1 and CDR2, per the germline V gene, are MDHEN and SYDVKM. These data come from a study of blood T cell repertoires in COVID-19 (dated by TCRdb to the early 2020s). The study in broad terms: Samples covering the acute and convalescent phases of COVID-19 were provided by collaborators in the United States, Italy and Spain. The repertoires were released in a freely available public database intended as a resource for research on the immune response to SARS-CoV-2. Subjects who had been exposed to COVID-19, were actively infected with it, or had recovered from it provided the deeply sampled blood TCRbeta repertoires that made up the dataset. The sample metadata nearly always contained a de-identified subject ID, COVID-19 status, age in years and sex. Where HLA class I and class II types were available, the types were taken from metadata supplied by the sample provider, not from assay-based typing. Samples were obtained from the ongoing ImmuneRACE study (first 160 participants) and from some 1,300 subjects provided by 6 global collaborators. The material from the prospective study consisted of cDNA or gDNA derived from T cells, B-cell-depleted T cells, or PBMCs.

General conclusions and limits of the study: How much clinical and demographic metadata was included differed by source and by participant, and the metadata was provided uncurated.

TCRbeta CDR3 regions were amplified from genomic DNA by means of the immunoSEQ Assay, a bias-controlled multiplex PCR. The study's processing was this. The number of nucleated cells in each sample was estimated from the amplification of reference gene primers within the assay. To quantify the absolute abundance of each unique TCRbeta CDR3 rearrangement, sequence reads were collapsed and filtered. For each sample, productive Simpson clonality was calculated as the square root of Simpson's diversity index across productive rearrangements. In its TCRdb copy, this immuneACCESS table keeps in-frame sequences only and misses some clones. Where compared with another copy, unresolved V genes explain less than half of these, and the others have no known cause. The V and J calls and clone size are taken from that table; D and trimming were inferred from the DNA. The sample table shows approximately 49,000 clones, and around 84% are seen once. Of the sample, roughly 2.5% falls within the top ten clones.

Collaborating institutions collected whole blood in K2EDTA tubes following their own protocols. For TCRbeta analysis, collaborators shipped samples in one of three forms: frozen whole blood, isolated PBMCs, or DNA extracted from either of those sample types. Material for sequencing was peripheral blood. This clonotype was obtained from a man in his forties or fifties with acute or convalescent COVID-19. The rearrangement joined TRBV28 to TRBJ1-1; TRBD1 fits 10 bases in the junction. The DNA reads TGTGCCAGCAGACCGCCGGGACAGGGGCAGAGCACTGAAGCTTTCTTT. Its translation reads: CASRPPGQGQSTEAFF.